Shown below are 26 T cell receptor beta chains from a single sample sequenced in a study of metastatic and nonmetastatic thyroid tumors. No patient received treatment before thyroid surgery. MiXCR was used by TCRdb to re-call the PCR reads. The data show 10,000 to 15,000 clones, roughly 29% seen once. The sample was tumor tissue. The source of these receptors is a female donor with papillary thyroid cancer or a benign thyroid nodule (not recorded which). Some clones in this sample may be carry-over from other donors' samples.

The chain carries TRBV5-8 and TRBJ1-2; D gene uncertain. Per germline, CDR1 SGHTS and CDR2 YDEGEE. The CDR3 is 15 amino acids. V gave up 0 bases and J gave up 3 bases, with 12 bases separating them. CDR3 in amino acids: CASSLAHCVHYGYTF. The CDR3 DNA follows: TGTGCCAGCAGCTTGGCCCACTGTGTGCACTATGGCTACACCTTC.

This clone ranks as medium-sized. The gene calls are TRBV19 and TRBJ2-7; TRBD1 agrees at 8 bases. V lost 5 bases to trimming and J lost 5 bases; unmatched junction nucleotides: 8. Germline CDR1 LNHDA, CDR2 SQIVND (reference sequence). The CDR3 runs to 14 residues. CDR3 in DNA: TGTGCCAGTAGTCCGGACAGGGCAGACGACGAGCAGTACTTC. Residues: CASSPDRADDEQYF.

Relative to its sample, this clone is medium-sized (0.01 to 0.1%). V gene TRBV28 combines with J gene TRBJ1-5, with D possibly matching TRBD1 (5 bases). V dropped 6 bases and J dropped 4 bases, with 16 bases sitting between them. This CDR3 is built from 15 residues. Germline-derived CDR1 and CDR2 are MDHEN and SYDVKM. CDR3 coding DNA: TGTGCCAGCAGGGGGCGGGACGGTAATAATCAGCCCCAGCATTTT. Translation gives CASRGRDGNNQPQHF.

This clone was counted only a few times. DNA of the CDR3: TGTGCCAGCAGGCTAGGGACAGGGGCAAGCGGCTACACCTTC. Protein: CASRLGTGASGYTF. This chain links TRBV28 with TRBJ1-2; TRBD1 matches 10 bases. This CDR3 spans 14 amino acids. Germline CDR1 MDHEN, CDR2 SYDVKM. Trimming removed 6 bases from V and 8 bases from J; junction bases left unmatched: 9.

DNA of the CDR3: TGTGCCTGGAGTGTCGAGGGGCCCGGGACCCAGTACTTC. It specifies CAWSVEGPGTQYF. This chain uses TRBV30 with TRBJ2-5, with D possibly being TRBD1 or TRBD2 (5 bases each). CDR3 length equals 13 residues. V was trimmed by 0 bases and J by 7 bases, leaving 12 bases between them. Per the germline V gene, CDR1 is GTSNPN and CDR2 is SVGIG (reference sequence).

The table lists this clone with many counts. This chain connects TRBV20-1 to TRBJ2-7, with D possibly TRBD2 on 6 matching bases. The CDR3 has 12 amino acids. Germline-derived CDR1 and CDR2 are DFQATT and SNEGSKA (reference sequence). Trimming took off 3 bases at V and 6 bases at J, with 12 bases between the two ends. The CDR3 region has the DNA TGCAGTGCTAGTGCGGGGACGGGCGAGCAGTACTTC. Protein: CSASAGTGEQYF.

Turning to this clone: The conserved phenylalanine or tryptophan normally closing the CDR3 is absent here, so this likely arose from a read error. The chain combines TRBV5-1 with TRBJ2-2; possibly TRBD1 or TRBD2 for D (6 bases each). This CDR3 region has 17 residues. Per the germline V gene, CDR1 is SGHRS and CDR2 is YFSETQ. The CDR3 nucleotides read TGCGCCAGCAGGGGCATAGACAGGCGGTGGTCGACCGGGGGGCTGTTTCTT. Its protein product is CASRGIDRRWSTGGLFL.

This clone has ten or more counts. A much larger clone is a single base away; this may be a read error. The J gene is TRBJ2-1, the V gene TRBV7-6, with D hard to call. Germline V lookup: CDR1 SGHVS, CDR2 FNYEAQ. The CDR3 is made up of 12 amino acids. CDR3 region: CASGLGLNEQFF. The CDR3 DNA reads TGTGCCAGCGGCTTAGGGCTCAATGAGCAGTTCTTC.

With regard to this clone: Within the sample, other DNA sequences also encode this same CDR3. V usage is TRBV4-2 and J usage is TRBJ2-1; 7 bases are a match to TRBD2. The germline V gene encodes CDR1 LGHNA and CDR2 YNFKEQ. V lost 4 bases, J lost 2 bases, and 17 bases stayed unmatched. This CDR3 region has 19 residues. CDR3 nucleotides: TGTGCCAGCAGCCCGCAGCCTAGCGGTGGTGGAGGGGCCTACAATGAGCAGTTCTTC. Its protein product is CASSPQPSGGGGAYNEQFF.

V is TRBV6-1 and J is TRBJ1-1; D unclear. Germline lookup yields CDR1 MNHNS and CDR2 SASEGT. V was shortened by 5 bases and J by 10 bases, with 38 bases between the two germline ends. This CDR3 region has 20 residues. CDR3 sequence: CASSPDPLTTPGDMGVGAFF. Written as DNA, the CDR3 is TGTGCCAGCAGTCCGGACCCCCTGACAACACCAGGAGACATGGGAGTTGGAGCTTTCTTT.

This clone appeared a few times. The chain couples TRBV25-1 to TRBJ1-2, with D unclear. The CDR3 is 13 amino acids. Trimming stripped 6 bases from V and 0 bases from J, with 8 bases between. The germline CDR1 and CDR2 sequences are MGHDK and SYGVNS. CDR3 region: CASSLGTNYGYTF. The CDR3 region has the DNA TGTGCCAGCAGCCTGGGGACTAACTATGGCTACACCTTC.

This clone ranks as medium-sized (0.01 to 0.1%). This sequence joins TRBV28 and TRBJ1-5; a weak D match, TRBD1 (5 bases). Germline loops: CDR1 MDHEN, CDR2 SYDVKM. V lost 3 bases and J 3 bases, leaving 12 bases between the germline ends. The CDR3 is made up of 15 amino acids. CDR3 sequence: CASSFSYRNNQPQHF. In DNA, the CDR3 is TGTGCCAGCAGTTTTTCGTACAGGAACAATCAGCCCCAGCATTTT.

Comment on this clone: One end of the junction varies from germline; a read error may be responsible. The gene calls are TRBV28 and TRBJ1-5; D remains ambiguous. The CDR3 runs to 15 residues. Germline lookup yields CDR1 MDHEN and CDR2 SYDVKM. Here the CDR3 DNA reads TGTGCCAGCCGTGGACTTCGGGGATTAAATCAGCCACAGCATTTT. Protein: CASRGLRGLNQPQHF.

This clone was counted many times. The J gene is TRBJ1-1, the V gene TRBV5-5, with D uncertain. CDR3 length: 12 residues. The germline CDR1 and CDR2 sequences are SGHKS and YYEKEE (reference sequence). V lost 7 bases and J lost 2, with 9 bases in between. The chain's CDR3 is CASLTDNTEAFF. DNA of the CDR3: TGTGCCAGCCTGACGGACAACACTGAAGCTTTCTTT.

The chain couples TRBV20-1 to TRBJ2-1; 9 bases match TRBD2. Germline-derived CDR1 and CDR2 are DFQATT and SNEGSKA (reference sequence). The junction had 7 bases not matched to a gene; V was cut back by 1 base and J by 0 bases. This CDR3 has 17 amino acids. The CDR3 region has the DNA TGCAGTGCTAGAGGGTCTAGCGGGGCCCGCTCCTACAATGAGCAGTTCTTC. Translating gives CSARGSSGARSYNEQFF.

This clone was observed a handful of times. The chain combines TRBV6-1 with TRBJ2-7; 8 bases fit TRBD2. The germline gives CDR1 MNHNS, CDR2 SASEGT. CDR3 length: 14 amino acids. Trimming removed 5 bases from V and 5 bases from J; junction bases left unmatched: 8. The CDR3 here is CASSITSGTDEQYF. CDR3 sequence (DNA): TGTGCCAGCAGTATTACTAGCGGTACCGACGAGCAGTACTTC.

The chain combines TRBV5-4 with TRBJ2-3, with D possibly being TRBD2 (6 bases). The CDR3 runs 16 residues. Germline-derived CDR1 and CDR2 are SGHNT and YYREEE (reference sequence). Trimming removed 0 bases at V and 3 bases at J, with 14 bases between. The CDR3 is CASSLARAGRTDTQYF. The CDR3 DNA is TGTGCCAGCAGCTTGGCCAGGGCAGGGAGGACAGATACGCAGTATTTT.

By frequency in the sample, this clone is medium-sized. The rearrangement links TRBV15 to TRBJ2-7; D gene ambiguous. Trimming cost V 1 base and J 3 bases, with 10 bases left between them. The CDR3 has 14 amino acids. Germline-derived CDR1 and CDR2 are LNHNV and YYDKDF (reference sequence). CDR3 DNA sequence: TGTGCCACCAGCAGAGGCATCGTCGACTACGAGCAGTACTTC. Its translation: CATSRGIVDYEQYF.

The V and J genes are TRBV7-8 and TRBJ2-1; the D is unclear. The CDR3 spans 13 residues. Trimming shortened V by 1 base and J by 4 bases, and 5 bases separated the two germline ends. Germline CDR1 and CDR2: SGHVS and FQNEAQ. The CDR3 spells CASSLGDYNEQFF. As DNA, the CDR3 is TGTGCCAGCAGCTTAGGGGATTACAATGAGCAGTTCTTC.

This clone was seen more than once but under ten times. An end of the junction does not agree with germline; a read error may underlie this. This chain links TRBV29-1 with TRBJ2-7; no clear D. The CDR3 loop spans 12 amino acids. CDR1 is SQVTM, CDR2 ANQGSEA, per germline. The CDR3 sequence: CSVLLVGYEQYF. CDR3 nucleotides: TGCAGCGTTCTGCTAGTGGGCTACGAGCAATACTTC.

This clone was picked up many times. The gene calls are TRBV10-3 and TRBJ1-1; 7 bases fit TRBD1. Germline CDR1 reads ENHRY; CDR2 reads SYGVKD. V shed 2 bases, J shed 0 bases, and the junction held 3 bases outside the gene matches. The CDR3 length is 15 residues. The CDR3 DNA reads TGTGCCATCAGTGAGACGACAGGGATGAACACTGAAGCTTTCTTT. It specifies CAISETTGMNTEAFF.

This clone is labeled as medium-sized. V is TRBV28 and J is TRBJ2-7; 9 bases agree with TRBD1. With V trimmed by 8 bases and J by 4 bases, 6 bases remained unmatched. The CDR3 is 13 amino acids. The germline gives CDR1 MDHEN, CDR2 SYDVKM. CDR3 loop: CASRLGTGYEQYF. CDR3 in DNA: TGTGCCAGCCGCCTCGGGACAGGGTACGAGCAGTACTTC. Full variable domain (missing parts from reference TRBV28 and TRBJ2-7): DVKVTQSSRYLVKRTGEKVFLECVQDMDHENMFWYRQDPGLGLRLIYFSYDVKMKEKGDIPEGYSVSREKKERFSLILESASTNQTSMYLCASRLGTGYEQYFGPGTRLTVT.

This clone appeared a few times. The gene calls are TRBV10-2 and TRBJ2-1, with 7 nucleotides matching TRBD1. There are 14 residues in the CDR3. CDR1 is WSHSY, CDR2 SAAADI, per germline. V trimming: 4 bases; J trimming: 8 bases; junction bases outside the gene matches: 8. CDR3 in amino acids: CASSALTGMDEQFF. The DNA for the CDR3 is TGCGCCAGCAGTGCCTTGACAGGGATGGATGAGCAGTTCTTC.

This clone was seen a handful of times. The chain couples TRBV6-1 to TRBJ1-4, with D maybe TRBD1 (6 bases). The CDR3 length is 14 residues. Trimming took 4 bases from V and 8 from J, leaving 14 bases between them. The germline gives CDR1 MNHNS, CDR2 SASEGT. The CDR3 loop reads CASSATGSKEKLFF. CDR3 bases: TGTGCCAGCAGTGCTACAGGGTCCAAAGAAAAACTGTTTTTT.

V is TRBV30 and J is TRBJ2-7; TRBD2 is a possible D gene (6 bases). The CDR3 extends over 14 amino acids. With 2 bases removed from V and 2 bases from J, the gap between germline ends came to 13 bases. Germline-derived CDR1 and CDR2 are GTSNPN and SVGIG (reference sequence). For the CDR3, the DNA is TGTGCCTGGAGTCTTAGCGGACTCACCTACGAGCAGTACTTC. Translating gives CAWSLSGLTYEQYF.

A few counts support this clone. One end of the junction is discordant with germline, which a read error may explain. This chain uses TRBV25-1 with TRBJ1-1; TRBD1 aligns across 7 bases. Germline V CDR1 and CDR2: MGHDK, SYGVNS. There are 13 residues in the CDR3. CDR3 amino acids: CASSRVWDSEALF. The CDR3 nucleotides are TGTGCAAGCAGTCGGGTCTGGGACAGCGAAGCTTTATTT.